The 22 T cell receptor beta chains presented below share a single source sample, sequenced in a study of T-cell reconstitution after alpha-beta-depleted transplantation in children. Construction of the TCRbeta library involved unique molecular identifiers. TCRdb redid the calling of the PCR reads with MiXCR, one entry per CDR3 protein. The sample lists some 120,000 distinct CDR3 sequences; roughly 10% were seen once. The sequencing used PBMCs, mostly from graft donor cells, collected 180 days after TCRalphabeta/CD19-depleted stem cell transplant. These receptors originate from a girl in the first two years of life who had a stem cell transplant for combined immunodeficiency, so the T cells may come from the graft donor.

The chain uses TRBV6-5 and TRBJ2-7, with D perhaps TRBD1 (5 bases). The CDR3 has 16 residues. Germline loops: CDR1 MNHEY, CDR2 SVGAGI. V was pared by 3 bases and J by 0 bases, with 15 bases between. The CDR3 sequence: CASSYLWTPSSYEQYF. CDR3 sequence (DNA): TGTGCCAGCAGTTATTTATGGACACCGAGCTCCTACGAGCAGTACTTC.

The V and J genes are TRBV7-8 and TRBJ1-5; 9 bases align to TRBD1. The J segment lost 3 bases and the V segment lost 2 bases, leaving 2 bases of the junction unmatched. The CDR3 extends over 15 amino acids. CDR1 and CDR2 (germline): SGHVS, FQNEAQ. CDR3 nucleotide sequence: TGTGCCAGCAGCTTACGGACAGGGGCCAATCAGCCCCAGCATTTT. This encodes CASSLRTGANQPQHF.

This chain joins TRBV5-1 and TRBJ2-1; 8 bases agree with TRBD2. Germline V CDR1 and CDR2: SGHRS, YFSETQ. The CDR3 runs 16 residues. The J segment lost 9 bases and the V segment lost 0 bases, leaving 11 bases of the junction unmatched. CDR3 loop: CASSLAGGTRSGEQFF. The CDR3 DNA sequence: TGCGCCAGCAGCTTGGCGGGGGGGACTAGGAGTGGTGAGCAGTTCTTC.

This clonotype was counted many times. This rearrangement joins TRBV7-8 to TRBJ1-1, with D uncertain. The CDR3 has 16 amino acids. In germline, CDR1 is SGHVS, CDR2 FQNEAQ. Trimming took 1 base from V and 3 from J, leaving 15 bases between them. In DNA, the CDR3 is TGTGCCAGCAGCTTAGGACGGATGCTTAAGGACACTGAAGCTTTCTTT. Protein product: CASSLGRMLKDTEAFF. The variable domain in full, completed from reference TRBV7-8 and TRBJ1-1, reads GAGVSQSPRYKVAKRGQDVALRCDPISGHVSLFWYQQALGQGPEFLTYFQNEAQLDKSGLPSDRFFAERPEGSVSTLKIQRTQQEDSAVYLCASSLGRMLKDTEAFFGQGTRLTVV.

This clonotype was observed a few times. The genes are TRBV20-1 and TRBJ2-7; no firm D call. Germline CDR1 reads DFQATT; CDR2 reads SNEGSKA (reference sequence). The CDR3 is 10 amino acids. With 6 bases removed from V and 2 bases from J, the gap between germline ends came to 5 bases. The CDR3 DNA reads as TGCAGTGCGACCGCCTACGAGCAGTACTTC. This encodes CSATAYEQYF.

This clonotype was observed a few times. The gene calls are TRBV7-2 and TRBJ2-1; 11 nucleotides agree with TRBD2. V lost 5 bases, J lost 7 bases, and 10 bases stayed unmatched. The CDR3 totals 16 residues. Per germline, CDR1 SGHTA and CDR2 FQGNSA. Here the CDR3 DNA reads TGTGCCAGCAGCCCTATTAGCGGGAGGGCCAATAATGAGCAGTTCTTC. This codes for CASSPISGRANNEQFF.

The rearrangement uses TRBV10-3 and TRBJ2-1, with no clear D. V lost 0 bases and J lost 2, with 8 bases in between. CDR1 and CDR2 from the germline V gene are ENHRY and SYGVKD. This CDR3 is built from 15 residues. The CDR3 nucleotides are TGTGCCATCAGTGAGTCTGGGGTCGCCTACAATGAGCAGTTCTTC. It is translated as CAISESGVAYNEQFF.

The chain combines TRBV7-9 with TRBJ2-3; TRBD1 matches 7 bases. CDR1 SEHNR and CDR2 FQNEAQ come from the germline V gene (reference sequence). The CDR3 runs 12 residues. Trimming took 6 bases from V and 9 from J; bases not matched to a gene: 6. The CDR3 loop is CASRLTGETQYF. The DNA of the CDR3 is TGTGCCAGCAGGCTCACAGGGGAAACGCAGTATTTT.

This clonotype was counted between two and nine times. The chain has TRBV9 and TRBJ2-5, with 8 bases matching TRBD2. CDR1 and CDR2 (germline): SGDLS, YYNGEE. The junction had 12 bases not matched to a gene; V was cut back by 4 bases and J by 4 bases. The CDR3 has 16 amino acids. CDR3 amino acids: CASSSPGLERGETQYF. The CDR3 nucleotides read TGTGCCAGCAGCAGTCCGGGACTAGAGAGGGGAGAGACCCAGTACTTC. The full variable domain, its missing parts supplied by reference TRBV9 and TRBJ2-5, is DSGVTQTPKHLITATGQRVTLRCSPRSGDLSVYWYQQSLDQGLQFLIQYYNGEERAKGNILERFSAQQFPDLHSELNLSSLELGDSALYFCASSSPGLERGETQYFGPGTRLLVL.

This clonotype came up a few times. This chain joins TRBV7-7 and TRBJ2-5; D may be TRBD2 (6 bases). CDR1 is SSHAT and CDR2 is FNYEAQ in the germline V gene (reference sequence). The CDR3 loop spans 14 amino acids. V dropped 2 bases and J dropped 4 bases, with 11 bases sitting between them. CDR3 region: CASSLKLAGETQYF. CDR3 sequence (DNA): TGTGCCAGCAGCTTAAAACTAGCAGGAGAGACCCAGTACTTC.

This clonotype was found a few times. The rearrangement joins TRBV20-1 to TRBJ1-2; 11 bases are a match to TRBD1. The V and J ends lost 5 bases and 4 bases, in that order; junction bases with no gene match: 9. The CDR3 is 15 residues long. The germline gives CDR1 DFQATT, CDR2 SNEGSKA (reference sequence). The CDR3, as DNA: TGCAGTGCTTCACCAGGGGACAGGGGGGGCTATGGCTACACCTTC. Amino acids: CSASPGDRGGYGYTF.

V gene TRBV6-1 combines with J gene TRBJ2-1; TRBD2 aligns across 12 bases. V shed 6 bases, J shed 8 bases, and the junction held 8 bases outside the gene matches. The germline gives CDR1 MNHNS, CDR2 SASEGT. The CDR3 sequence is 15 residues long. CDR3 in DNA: TGTGCCAGCAGGCTGCTAGCGGGAGGGCGATATGAGCAGTTCTTC. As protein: CASRLLAGGRYEQFF.

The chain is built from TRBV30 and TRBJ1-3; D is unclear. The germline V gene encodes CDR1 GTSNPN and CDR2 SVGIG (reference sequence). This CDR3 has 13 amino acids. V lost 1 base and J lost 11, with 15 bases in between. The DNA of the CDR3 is TGTGCCTGGAGTGCGGTCGGAGAGGCGTCCATATATTTT. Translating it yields CAWSAVGEASIYF. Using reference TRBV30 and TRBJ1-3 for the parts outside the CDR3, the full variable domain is SQTIHQWPATLVQPVGSPLSLECTVEGTSNPNLYWYRQAAGRGLQLLFYSVGIGQISSEVPQNLSASRPQDRQFILSSKKLLLSDSGFYLCAWSAVGEASIYFGEGSWLTVV.

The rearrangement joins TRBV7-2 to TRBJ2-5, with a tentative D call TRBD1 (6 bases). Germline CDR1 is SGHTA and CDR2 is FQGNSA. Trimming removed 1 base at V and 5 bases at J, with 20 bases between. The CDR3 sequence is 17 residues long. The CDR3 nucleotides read TGTGCCAGCAGCTTAGGGCTGCAGGGGTTTGTAGGTGAGACCCAGTACTTC. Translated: CASSLGLQGFVGETQYF. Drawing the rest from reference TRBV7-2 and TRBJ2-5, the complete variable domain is GAGVSQSPSNKVTEKGKDVELRCDPISGHTALYWYRQSLGQGLEFLIYFQGNSAPDKSGLPSDRFSAERTGGSVSTLTIQRTQQEDSAVYLCASSLGLQGFVGETQYFGPGTRLLVL.

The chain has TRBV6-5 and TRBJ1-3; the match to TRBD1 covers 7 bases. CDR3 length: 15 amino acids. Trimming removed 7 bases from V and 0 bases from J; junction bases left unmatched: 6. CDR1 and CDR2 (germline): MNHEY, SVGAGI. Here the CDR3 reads CASTRTGLSGNTIYF. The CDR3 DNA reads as TGTGCCAGCACCCGGACAGGCCTCTCTGGAAACACCATATATTTT.

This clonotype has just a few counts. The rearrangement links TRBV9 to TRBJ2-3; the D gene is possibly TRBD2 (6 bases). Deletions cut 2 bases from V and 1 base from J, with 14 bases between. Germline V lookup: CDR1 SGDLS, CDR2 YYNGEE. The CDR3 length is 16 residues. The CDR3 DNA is TGTGCCAGCAGCGTGTTCCCCGGGGGAGGCACAGATACGCAGTATTTT. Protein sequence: CASSVFPGGGTDTQYF.

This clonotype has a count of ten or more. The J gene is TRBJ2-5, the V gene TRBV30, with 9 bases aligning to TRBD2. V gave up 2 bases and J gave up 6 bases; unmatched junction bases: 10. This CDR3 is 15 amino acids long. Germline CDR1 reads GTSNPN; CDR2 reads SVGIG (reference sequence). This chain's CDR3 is CAWSKELAGAQTQYF. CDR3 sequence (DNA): TGTGCCTGGAGTAAGGAACTAGCGGGTGCACAGACCCAGTACTTC.

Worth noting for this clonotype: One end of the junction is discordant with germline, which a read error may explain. The CDR3 bases are TGTGCCCGCAGTTTAGTGGGGAAAATACAGGGTTTCACCCATGAGCAGTTCTTC. The encoded protein is CARSLVGKIQGFTHEQFF. J is TRBJ2-1 and V is TRBV12-3 or TRBV12-4, with D tentatively TRBD1 (6 bases). The CDR3 is made up of 18 amino acids.

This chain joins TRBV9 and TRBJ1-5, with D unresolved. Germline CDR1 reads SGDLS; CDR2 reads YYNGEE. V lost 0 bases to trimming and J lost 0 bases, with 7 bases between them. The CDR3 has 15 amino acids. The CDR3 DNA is TGTGCCAGCAGCGTAGACGGATATAGCAATCAGCCCCAGCATTTT. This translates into CASSVDGYSNQPQHF.

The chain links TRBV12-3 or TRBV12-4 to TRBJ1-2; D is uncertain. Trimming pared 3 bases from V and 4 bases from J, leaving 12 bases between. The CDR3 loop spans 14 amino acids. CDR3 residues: CASSFIPRSYGYTF. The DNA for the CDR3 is TGTGCCAGCAGTTTTATTCCGCGTTCCTATGGCTACACCTTC.

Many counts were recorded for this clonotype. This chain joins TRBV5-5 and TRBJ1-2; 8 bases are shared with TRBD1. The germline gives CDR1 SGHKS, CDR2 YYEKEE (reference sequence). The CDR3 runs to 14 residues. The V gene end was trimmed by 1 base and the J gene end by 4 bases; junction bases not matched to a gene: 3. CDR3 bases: TGTGCCAGCAGCTTGTCAGACAGGGGCTATGGCTACACCTTC. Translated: CASSLSDRGYGYTF.

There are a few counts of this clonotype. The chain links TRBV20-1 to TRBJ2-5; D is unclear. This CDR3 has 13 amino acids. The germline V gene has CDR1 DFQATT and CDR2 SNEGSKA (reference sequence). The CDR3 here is CSPMHPDGETQYF. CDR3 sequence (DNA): TGCAGCCCAATGCACCCGGATGGGGAGACCCAGTACTTC.